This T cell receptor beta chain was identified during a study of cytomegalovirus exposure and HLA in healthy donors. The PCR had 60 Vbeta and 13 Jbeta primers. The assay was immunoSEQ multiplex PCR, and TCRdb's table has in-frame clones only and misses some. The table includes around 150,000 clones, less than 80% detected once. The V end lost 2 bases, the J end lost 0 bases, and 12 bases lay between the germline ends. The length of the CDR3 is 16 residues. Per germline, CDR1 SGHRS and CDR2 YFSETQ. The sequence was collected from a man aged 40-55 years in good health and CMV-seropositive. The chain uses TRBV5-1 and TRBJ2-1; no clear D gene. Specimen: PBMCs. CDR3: CASSLPAASSYNEQFF. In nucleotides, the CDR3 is TGCGCCAGCAGCTTACCCGCGGCGAGCTCCTACAATGAGCAGTTCTTC.